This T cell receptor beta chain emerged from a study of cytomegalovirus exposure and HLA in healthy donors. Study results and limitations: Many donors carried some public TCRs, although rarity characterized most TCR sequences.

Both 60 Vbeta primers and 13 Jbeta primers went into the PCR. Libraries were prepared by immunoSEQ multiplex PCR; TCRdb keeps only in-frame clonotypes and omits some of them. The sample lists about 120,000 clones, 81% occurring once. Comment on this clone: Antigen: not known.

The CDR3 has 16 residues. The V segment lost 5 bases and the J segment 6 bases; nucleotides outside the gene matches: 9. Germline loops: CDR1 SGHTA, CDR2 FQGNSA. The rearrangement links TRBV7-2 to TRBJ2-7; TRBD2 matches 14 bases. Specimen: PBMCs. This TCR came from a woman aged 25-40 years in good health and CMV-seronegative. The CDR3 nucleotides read TGTGCCAGCAGCCGAGAGGGACTAGCGGGAGAGGGCGAGCAGTACTTC. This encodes CASSREGLAGEGEQYF.